The source of this TCR beta chain is a study of cytomegalovirus exposure and HLA in healthy donors (dated by TCRdb to the late 2010s). With regard to the full study: According to an earlier analysis of 587 of the donors, 200 million or so T cells yielded 90 million to 130 million unique TCR beta sequences and about 280 Gb of sequence data. An early release that covered fewer than 800 HLA-typed donors contained approximately 300 gigabases of sequencing data and tens of millions of unique TCR sequences. Donor age, sex, ethnicity and CMV serostatus were compiled together with the repertoire data. Every repertoire in the discovery cohort had been generated on one and the same sequencing platform. Of the roughly 430 genotyped donors, 65% to 90% fell in the genetic ancestry cluster associated with self-reported Caucasian donors. The study aimed to test whether signatures of past pathogen exposure could be identified by cataloging public T cell receptors. About five DR-DQ haplotypes were treated as single units for association and clustering because of strong linkage in the cohort. In a later analysis, previously published TCR beta repertoires from several hundred donors were re-analyzed and high-resolution HLA genotyping was added so that TCR occurrence patterns could be studied. Among several hundred genotyped donors of the cohort, an average of roughly 230,000 unique TCR beta nucleotide sequences was sequenced per donor, of which 15% to 20% were non-productive. The study profiled the T cell repertoires of about 640 subjects by immunosequencing and related them to cytomegalovirus serostatus. The number of typed donors differed by locus: about 620-630 for A, B, C, DRB1 and DQB1; 522 for DQA1; 600 to 610 for DPA1; and some 470 for DPB1. HLA typing covered class I and class II loci at four-digit resolution. To predict cytomegalovirus infection status, the study brought together high-throughput TCR immunosequencing, statistical association of individual TCRs with disease status, and machine learning. An earlier analysis of 587 of the donors used high-throughput TCR beta sequencing to judge whether each TCR beta V gene segment behaved as functional or pseudogenic. In a later genetic analysis, genome-wide SNP genotypes for about 55% of the roughly 670 donors were used, and that subset was treated as a discovery cohort. Rather than drawing on any new phenotypic data, the later analysis identified candidate immune exposures from TCR beta sequences and the way those sequences occurred across donors. Along with the approximately 650-subject first cohort, a separate validation cohort of over 90 different subjects was used. General findings and caveats noted by the study authors: According to a later analysis, most CMV-associated TCR beta chains appeared to be HLA-restricted, and the HLA associations seemed to be driven largely by CMV exposure. A later analysis found that HLA-associated TCR beta chains were more clonally expanded and had lower generation probabilities than equally common non-associated chains. According to a later analysis, TCR association rates differed among HLA loci, with DRB1 alleles showing the most associated TCRs and HLA-C alleles showing the fewest. Several of the top co-occurrence clusters appeared to be linked to parvovirus B19, influenza, CMV and Epstein-Barr virus, according to a later analysis. A further reported finding was that TCR beta sequences accurately predicted the HLA-A and HLA-B alleles for most subjects in the first cohort. Some IMGT-functional V segments, including TRBV6-2 and TRBV6-3, could not be told apart with the 87-base-pair reads, so those segments were excluded. When HLA alleles, especially DR and DQ, strongly co-occurred, TCR associations were difficult to assign to individual alleles. While some public TCRs were present in many individuals, most TCR sequences turned up only very rarely across donors. The classifier was reported to diagnose cytomegalovirus status with high specificity and sensitivity in both the original and validation cohorts. According to the authors, the approach could potentially be generalized to other disease states and immunological phenotypes. A later analysis associated about 16,000 TCR beta sequences with specific HLA alleles at a false discovery rate of 0.05. Correlated functional status among segregating V segments might reflect linkage disequilibrium, but an unknown experimental factor could not be ruled out. According to a later genetic analysis, donors in an Asian-associated ancestry cluster had fewer N-insertions in productive TCRs than the approximately 710-donor mean. Because HLA typing was missing for some donors at each locus, association tests included only the typed subset. The study gave a list of about 160 TCR beta chains associated with cytomegalovirus. A few of the identified cytomegalovirus-associated TCR beta chains were confirmed in vitro to be specific for cytomegalovirus antigens. The sequencing pipeline was judged likely to have produced a cluster of highly shared sequence variants as a technical artifact. This cohort had only TCR beta chains sequenced, and the lack of alpha or paired-chain data limited which features could be detected. Sequencing depth was assumed to be roughly uniform across donors in the presence/absence analyses, though that assumption may not hold. An association between a missense DCLRE1C variant and V-gene and J-gene trimming of TCR beta chains was found in a later genetic analysis and replicated in an independent cohort. Seventeen rarely observed V segments, including chromosome 9 orphons, were excluded from the earlier analysis of about 610 of the donors because counts were too low. An earlier analysis of approximately 500 of the donors showed that most TCR beta V segments appeared in productive rearrangements either about 87% or about 30% of the time, which broadly matched IMGT annotations. CMV serostatus was the only immune exposure information available for the cohort.

The CDR3 runs 14 amino acids, cysteine and phenylalanine included. Kept here is only the CDR3 DNA, which spans 42 bases and is read in frame from base 1. CDR1 and CDR2, per the germline V gene, are SGHTA and FQGNSA. Between the V and J ends, shortened by 4 bases and 8 bases respectively, the junction contains 14 bases. The cohort comprised around 690 healthy bone marrow donors. All cohort members were sampled while nominally healthy, although unrecorded immune exposures were likely present. The donor was CMV seronegative and belonged to the group of over 300 seronegative cohort members. Every donor gave a peripheral blood sample, and the peripheral blood mononuclear cells from that sample were used for TCR beta sequencing. Genomic DNA was extracted from the blood cell samples with the Qiagen DNeasy Blood Extraction Kit. To prepare the library, the immunoSEQ multiplex PCR assay was applied. For the multiplex PCR, a mixture combining 60 forward primers for TCR Vbeta segments and 13 reverse primers for TCR Jbeta segments was used. Amplification of the CDR3 region of rearranged TCR beta genes was performed with a multiplex PCR assay on genomic DNA. On the Illumina HiSeq System, the amplified TCR beta libraries were sequenced as 87-base-pair reads. The authors processed their data as follows. A later analysis tallied tens of millions of unique TCR beta chains across the 600 to 700 repertoires, and about 10 million of those chains were shared by two or more donors. Raw reads were error-corrected and collapsed into unique sequences with a nearest-neighbor algorithm that merged closely related sequences to remove PCR and sequencing errors. To assign V, D and J gene segments, CDR3 sequences were aligned to IMGT reference sequences. For a sequence to be retained, a match of at least six nucleotides to both a V gene segment and a J gene segment was required. A rearrangement counted as productive if the CDR3 had no stop codons and remained in frame with V and J, and every other rearrangement counted as non-productive. CDR3 was defined by IMGT convention, running from the second conserved V-encoded cysteine to the conserved J-encoded phenylalanine. In an earlier analysis of roughly 580 of the donors, sequences lacking an unambiguous match to a single V gene segment were excluded. In an earlier analysis of approximately 550 of the donors, V segments were called functional above 56.7% productive rearrangements and were called segregating when the between-donor standard deviation exceeded 5%. A statistical classification framework was built to diagnose cytomegalovirus status from the catalog of TCR beta chain sequences. In a later analysis, V and J genes were assigned by comparing TCR nucleotide sequences against IMGT/GENE-DB human TR gene sequences. In a later analysis, CDR3 sequences and most-parsimonious VDJ recombination scenarios were assigned using the TCRdist pipeline. In a later analysis, every TCR beta chain was defined by the combination of its CDR3 amino acid sequence and its V-gene family, and reads without a unique V-gene family were dropped. A later analysis removed over 500 highly shared, low-generation-probability nucleotide sequences to deal with suspected cross-contamination and a sequencing artifact. In a later analysis, a clonal expansion index was calculated for each public chain from normalized within-repertoire ranks of inferred template counts. In a later analysis, generation probabilities were computed with a VDJ recombination model fitted to out-of-frame rearrangements, and the resulting probabilities were checked against IGoR. Hypergeometric tests were used in a later analysis to score TCR-TCR, TCR-HLA and TCR-CMV co-occurrence, with a repertoire-size bias correction applied to the TCR pairs. A later analysis estimated false discovery rates by permuting HLA or CMV assignments 20 times. In a later analysis, co-occurring TCRs were grouped with DBSCAN, and TCRdist sequence similarity was added when clustering was performed within HLA-allele-positive subsets. Repertoires with fewer than 30,000 or more than 120,000 public chains were left out of co-occurrence clustering, as were five repertoires with anomalous nucleotide sharing. In TCRdb, the immuneACCESS table is reduced to in-frame sequences with V and J assigned. These tables do not hold every clone; where another copy was compared, an unresolved V gene accounts for under half, and the others remain unexplained. V, J and clone size are taken as reported in that table, and D and trimming were inferred from the DNA itself. Present in this sample are some 140,000 clones, about three quarters of which were seen just once. Jointly, the top ten make up around 1.4% of the sample.

Note on this clone: What this receptor recognizes is not known. Base-call qualities are not available, and no considerably larger clone is one nucleotide away.

The TCR comes from a woman between 40 and 50 years old in good health and CMV-seronegative. The chain is assembled from TRBV7-2 and TRBJ2-2; the D gene is perhaps TRBD2, from 5 matching bases. Sequencing was done on a sample of PBMCs. The nucleotides are TGTGCCAGCAGCTCAGAGAGGGTTTTGGGGGAGCTGTTTTTT. The encoded protein is CASSSERVLGELFF.